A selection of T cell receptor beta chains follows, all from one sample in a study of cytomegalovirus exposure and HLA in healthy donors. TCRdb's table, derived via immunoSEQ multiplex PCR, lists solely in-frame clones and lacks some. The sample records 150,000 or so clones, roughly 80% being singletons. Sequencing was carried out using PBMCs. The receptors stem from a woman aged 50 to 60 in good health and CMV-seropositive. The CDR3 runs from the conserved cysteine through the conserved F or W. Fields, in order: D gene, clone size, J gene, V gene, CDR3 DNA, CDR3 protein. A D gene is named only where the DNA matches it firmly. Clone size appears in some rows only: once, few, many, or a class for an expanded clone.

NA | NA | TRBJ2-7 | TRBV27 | TGTGCCAGCAGTTCGAGGGTTGGACTGATCCAAGGGCAGTACTTC | CASSSRVGLIQGQYF
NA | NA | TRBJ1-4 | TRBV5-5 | TGTGCCAGCAGCTTCAAATGGTCGGCAACTAATGAAAAACTGTTTTTT | CASSFKWSATNEKLFF
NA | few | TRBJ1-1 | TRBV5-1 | TGCGCCAGCAGCCTCCTAGACAGATTGAACACTGAAGCTTTCTTT | CASSLLDRLNTEAFF
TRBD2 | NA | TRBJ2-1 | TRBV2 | TGTGCCAGCAGACCCTCGGCTAGCGGGGGGTATGAGCAGTTCTTC | CASRPSASGGYEQFF
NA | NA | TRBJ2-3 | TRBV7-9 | TGTGCCAGCAGCTTAGGGGTCTCCGGGGTTAGCACAGATACGCAGTATTTT | CASSLGVSGVSTDTQYF
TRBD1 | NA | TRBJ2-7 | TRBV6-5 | TGTGCCAGCAGTTACCGTACGACAGGGGACCACGAGCAGTACTTC | CASSYRTTGDHEQYF
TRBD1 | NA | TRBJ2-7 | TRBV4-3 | TGCGCCAGCAGCCAGGAAGCTACAGGGGGTTACGAGCAGTACTTC | CASSQEATGGYEQYF
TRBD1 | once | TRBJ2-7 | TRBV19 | TGTGCCAGTAGTATGACAGGGGGGTCCTACGAGCAGTACTTC | CASSMTGGSYEQYF
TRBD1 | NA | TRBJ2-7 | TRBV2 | TGTGCCAGCAGCAGGACAGGCCTCAACGAGCAGTACTTC | CASSRTGLNEQYF
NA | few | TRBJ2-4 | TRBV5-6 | TGTGCCAGCAGTAATTCAGGGGAAGGAAGAGCCAAAAACATTCAGTACTTC | CASSNSGEGRAKNIQYF
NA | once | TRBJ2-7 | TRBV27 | TGTGCCAGCAGCGGCAGGGGAACCTACGAGCAGTACTTC | CASSGRGTYEQYF
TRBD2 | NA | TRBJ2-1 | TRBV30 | TGTGCCTGGAGTGTATATAGCGGGGTATACAATGAGCAGTTCTTC | CAWSVYSGVYNEQFF
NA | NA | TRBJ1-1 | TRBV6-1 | TGTGCCAGCAGGGCAAATCAGGGTGGCACTGAAGCTTTCTTT | CASRANQGGTEAFF
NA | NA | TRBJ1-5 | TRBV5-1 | TGCGCCAGCAGCTCGACGGGAGGACAGCCCCAGCATTTT | CASSSTGGQPQHF
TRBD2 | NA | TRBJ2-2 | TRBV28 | TGTGCCAGCAGTTCCCCTAGCGGGGGGCTTTCCGGGGAGCTGTTTTTT | CASSSPSGGLSGELFF
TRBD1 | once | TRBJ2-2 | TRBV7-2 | TGTGCCAGCAGCTTATTAGGGACAGCAACCGGGGAGCTGTTTTTT | CASSLLGTATGELFF
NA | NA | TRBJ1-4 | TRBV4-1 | TGCGCCAGCAGCCTAGGGGAATTAAATGAAAAACTGTTTTTT | CASSLGELNEKLFF
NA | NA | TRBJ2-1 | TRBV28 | TGTGCCAGCAGTTTCCAGAATGAGCAGTTCTTC | CASSFQNEQFF
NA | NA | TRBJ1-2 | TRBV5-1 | TGCGCCAGCAGCTTGAGGGGGGGTTATGGCTACACCTTC | CASSLRGGYGYTF
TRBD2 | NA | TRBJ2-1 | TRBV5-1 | TGCGCCAGCAGCACCCCCGGGACTAGCGGGGGCCCTAATGAGCAGTTCTTC | CASSTPGTSGGPNEQFF
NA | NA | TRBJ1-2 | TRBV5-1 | TGCGCCAGCAGCTTGGACAGTTCTTCTTTTGGCTACACCTTC | CASSLDSSSFGYTF
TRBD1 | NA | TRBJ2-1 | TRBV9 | TGTGCCAGCAGCCCGACAGGGTTCTCCTACAATGAGCAGTTCTTC | CASSPTGFSYNEQFF
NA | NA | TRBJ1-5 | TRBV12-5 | TGTGCTAGTGGTTTTGGAGGGAATCAGCCCCAGCATTTT | CASGFGGNQPQHF
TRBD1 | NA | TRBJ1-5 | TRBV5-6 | TGTGCCAGCAGCATACAGGGGATGTGGCAGCCCCAGCATTTT | CASSIQGMWQPQHF
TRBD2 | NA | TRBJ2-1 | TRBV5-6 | TGTGCCAGCAGCTTGGTACGCGGGGGCTACAATGAGCAGTTCTTC | CASSLVRGGYNEQFF
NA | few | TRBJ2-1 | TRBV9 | TGTGCCAGCAGCGCTGGGGGGAGCTCCTACAATGAGCAGTTCTTC | CASSAGGSSYNEQFF
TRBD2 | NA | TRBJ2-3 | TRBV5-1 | TGCGCCAGCAGCTTGTATATCCTAGCGGGGGACACAGATACGCAGTATTTT | CASSLYILAGDTDTQYF
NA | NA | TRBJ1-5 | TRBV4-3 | TGCGCCAGCAGCCAAGAGGCAGGTCGCAATCAGCCCCAGCATTTT | CASSQEAGRNQPQHF
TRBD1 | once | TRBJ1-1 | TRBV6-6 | TGTGCCAGCAGTTACCCAGGGGGAACTGAAGCTTTCTTT | CASSYPGGTEAFF
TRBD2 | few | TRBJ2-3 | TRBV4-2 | TGTGCCAGCAGCCAGGATAGCGGGCCTAGCACAGATACGCAGTATTTT | CASSQDSGPSTDTQYF
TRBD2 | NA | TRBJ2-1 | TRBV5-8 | TGTGCCAGCAGCTTCCTTAGCGGGGGGGCTCCCTACAATGAGCAGTTCTTC | CASSFLSGGAPYNEQFF
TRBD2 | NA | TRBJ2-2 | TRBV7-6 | TGTGCCAGCAGCTTAGCTGCGGGGGGTGGAACCGGGGAGCTGTTTTTT | CASSLAAGGGTGELFF